This T cell receptor beta chain was observed in a study of vaccination and CD4 T cells after COVID-19. Study-level information: Two of the convalescents were Hispanic, and convalescents were six males and four females. The cells were exposed to overlapping spike peptides originating from SARS-CoV-2, HCoV-NL63, HCoV-OC43 and HCoV-229E for stimulation. General study results and limits: The median number of SARS-CoV-2-reactive clonotypes increased from around 20 to 38, a change that did not reach significance. Nearly all convalescent vaccine-specific clones, 304 of 307, recognized only SARS-CoV-2 spike.

In the case of this clonotype: The antigen is not known.

Sample treatment: approximately 10-day PBMC culture with coronavirus spike peptide pools or control peptides (ViraFEST assay). This CDR3 has 17 amino acids. V was cut by 2 bases and J by 0 bases, with 14 bases left in between. CDR1 SGHTA and CDR2 FQGNSA come from the germline V gene. Sequencing of cultured CD4+ T cell DNA used the Oncomine TCR Beta short-read assay. TCRdb redid the calling of the PCR reads with MiXCR, one entry per CDR3 protein. The data hold under 20,000 distinct CDR3 sequences, with about 45% observed a single time. The source of this sequence is a human donor who had recovered from COVID-19. The chain carries TRBV7-2 and TRBJ2-1; D not certain. The sample consisted of CD4+ T cells from blood, cultured in vitro, taken after SARS-CoV-2 vaccination. The CDR3 DNA is TGTGCCAGCAGCTTATTACTCCCTACGAGCTCCTACAATGAGCAGTTCTTC. Its protein product is CASSLLLPTSSYNEQFF.